This TCR beta chain was found in a study of blood T cell repertoires in COVID-19. Study background: Samples taken during acute and convalescent COVID-19 were collected in the United States, Italy and Spain. The analysed material was cDNA or gDNA that came from T cells, B-cell-depleted T cells, or PBMCs.

This clone has a handful of counts. Authors' analysis steps: Estimated nucleated cell counts came from reference gene primer amplification. Produced via immunoSEQ multiplex PCR; TCRdb's table is partial and in-frame only. D and trimming were read from the DNA, whereas the V and J calls and clone size are those reported in that table. Of some 160,000 clones listed, roughly four fifths were seen once; the top ten hold around 2%. This receptor was taken from a woman of 80 years or more with acute or convalescent COVID-19. Specimen: peripheral blood.

The CDR3 bases are TGCGCCAGTAAGCGGGGGGCCACGAACACCGGGGAGCTGTTTTTT. Protein product: CASKRGATNTGELFF. The chain is built from TRBV10-1 and TRBJ2-2; 9 positions agree with TRBD2. Germline CDR1 reads WNHNN; CDR2 reads SYGVQD (reference sequence). V shed 9 bases and J 0 bases; nucleotides not matched to a gene: 5. The CDR3 runs to 15 residues.